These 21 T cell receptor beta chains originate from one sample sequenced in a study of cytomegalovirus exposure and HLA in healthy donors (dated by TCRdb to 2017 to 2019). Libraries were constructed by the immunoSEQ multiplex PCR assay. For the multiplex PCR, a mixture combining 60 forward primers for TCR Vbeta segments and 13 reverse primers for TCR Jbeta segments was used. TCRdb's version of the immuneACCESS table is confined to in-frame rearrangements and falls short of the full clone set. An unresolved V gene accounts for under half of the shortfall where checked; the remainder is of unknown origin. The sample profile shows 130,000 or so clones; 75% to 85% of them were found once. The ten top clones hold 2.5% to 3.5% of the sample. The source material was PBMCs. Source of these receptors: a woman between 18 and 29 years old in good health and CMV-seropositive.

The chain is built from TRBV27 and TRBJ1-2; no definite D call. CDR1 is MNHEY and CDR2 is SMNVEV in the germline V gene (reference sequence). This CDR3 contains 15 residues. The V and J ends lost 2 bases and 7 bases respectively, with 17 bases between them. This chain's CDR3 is CASSLSPSWLGGYTF. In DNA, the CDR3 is TGTGCCAGCAGTTTAAGCCCGTCGTGGCTAGGTGGCTACACCTTC.

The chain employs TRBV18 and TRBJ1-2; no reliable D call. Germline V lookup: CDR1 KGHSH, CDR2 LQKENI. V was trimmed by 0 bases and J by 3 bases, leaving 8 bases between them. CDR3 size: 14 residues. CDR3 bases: TGTGCCAGCTCACCACCGAGCGTCTACTATGGCTACACCTTC. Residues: CASSPPSVYYGYTF.

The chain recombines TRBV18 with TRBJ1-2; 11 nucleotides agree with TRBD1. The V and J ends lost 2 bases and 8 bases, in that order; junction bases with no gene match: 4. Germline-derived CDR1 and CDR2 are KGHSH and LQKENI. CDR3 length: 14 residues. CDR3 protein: CASSPGDRGEGYTF. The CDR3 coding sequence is TGTGCCAGCTCACCAGGGGACAGGGGGGAAGGCTACACCTTC.

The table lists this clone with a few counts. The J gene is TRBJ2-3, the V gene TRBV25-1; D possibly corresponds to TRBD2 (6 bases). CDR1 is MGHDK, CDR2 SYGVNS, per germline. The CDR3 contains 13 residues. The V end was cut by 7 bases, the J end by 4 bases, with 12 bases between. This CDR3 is CASTAGLPDTQYF. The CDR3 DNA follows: TGTGCCAGCACTGCGGGGTTGCCAGATACGCAGTATTTT.

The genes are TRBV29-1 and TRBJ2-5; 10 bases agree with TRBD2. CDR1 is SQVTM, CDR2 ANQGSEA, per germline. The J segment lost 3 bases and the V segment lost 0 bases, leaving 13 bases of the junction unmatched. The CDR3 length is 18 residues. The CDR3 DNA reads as TGCAGCGTTGAAGATAGTCTAGCGGGGGCCCTCTTCGAAGAGACCCAGTACTTC. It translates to CSVEDSLAGALFEETQYF.

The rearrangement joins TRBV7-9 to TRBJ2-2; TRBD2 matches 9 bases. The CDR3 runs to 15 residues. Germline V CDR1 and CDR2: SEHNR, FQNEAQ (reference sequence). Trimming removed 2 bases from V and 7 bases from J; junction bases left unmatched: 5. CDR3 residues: CASSLQSGGYGELFF. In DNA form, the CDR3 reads TGTGCCAGCAGCTTACAAAGCGGGGGGTACGGGGAGCTGTTTTTT.

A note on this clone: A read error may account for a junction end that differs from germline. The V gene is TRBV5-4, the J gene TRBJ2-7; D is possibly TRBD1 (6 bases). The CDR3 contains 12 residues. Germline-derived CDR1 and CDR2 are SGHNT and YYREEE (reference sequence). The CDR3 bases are TGTGCCAGCGGCTTATTACAGGGCGAGCAGTACTTC. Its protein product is CASGLLQGEQYF.

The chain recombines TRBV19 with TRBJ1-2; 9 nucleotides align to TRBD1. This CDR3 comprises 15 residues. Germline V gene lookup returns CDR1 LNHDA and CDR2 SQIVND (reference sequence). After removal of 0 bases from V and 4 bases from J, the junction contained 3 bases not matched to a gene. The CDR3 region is CASSIDGTGTYGYTF. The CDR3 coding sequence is TGTGCCAGTAGTATAGACGGGACAGGGACCTATGGCTACACCTTC.

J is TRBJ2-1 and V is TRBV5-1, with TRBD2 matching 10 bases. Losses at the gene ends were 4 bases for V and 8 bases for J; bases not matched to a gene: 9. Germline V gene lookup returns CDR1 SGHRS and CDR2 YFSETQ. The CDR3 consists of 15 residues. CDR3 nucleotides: TGCGCCAGCAGCCCGAGCGGGGGGGCCGGCGATGAGCAGTTCTTC. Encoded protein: CASSPSGGAGDEQFF.

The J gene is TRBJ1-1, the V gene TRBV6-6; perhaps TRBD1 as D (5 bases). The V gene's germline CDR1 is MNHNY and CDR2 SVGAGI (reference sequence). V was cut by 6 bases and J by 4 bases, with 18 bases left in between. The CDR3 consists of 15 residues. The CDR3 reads CASSDPGGGSTEAFF. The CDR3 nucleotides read TGTGCCAGCAGCGATCCTGGGGGGGGTAGCACTGAAGCTTTCTTT.

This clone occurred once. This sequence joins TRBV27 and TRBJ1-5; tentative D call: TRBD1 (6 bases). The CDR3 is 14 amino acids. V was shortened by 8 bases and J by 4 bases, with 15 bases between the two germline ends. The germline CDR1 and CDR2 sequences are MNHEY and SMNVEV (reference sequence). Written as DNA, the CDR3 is TGTGCCAGCGCCCTAGGGGGGGCAAATCAGCCCCAGCATTTT. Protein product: CASALGGANQPQHF.

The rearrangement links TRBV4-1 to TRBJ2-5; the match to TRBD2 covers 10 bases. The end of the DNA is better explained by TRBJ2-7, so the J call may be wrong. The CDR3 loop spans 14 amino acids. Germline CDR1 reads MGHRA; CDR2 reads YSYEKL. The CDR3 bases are TGCGCCAGCAGCCAAGGACTAGCGGGCCCCGAGCAGTACTTC. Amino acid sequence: CASSQGLAGPEQYF.

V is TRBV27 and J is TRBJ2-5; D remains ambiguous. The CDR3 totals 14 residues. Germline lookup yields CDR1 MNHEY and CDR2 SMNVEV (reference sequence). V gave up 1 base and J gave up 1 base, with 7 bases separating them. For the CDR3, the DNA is TGTGCCAGCAGTTTATTTCCAGGCCAAGAGACCCAGTACTTC. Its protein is CASSLFPGQETQYF.

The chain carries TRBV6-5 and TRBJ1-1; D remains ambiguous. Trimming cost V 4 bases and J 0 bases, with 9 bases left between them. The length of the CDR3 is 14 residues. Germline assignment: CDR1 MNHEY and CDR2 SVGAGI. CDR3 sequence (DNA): TGTGCCAGCAGTTTCGGACTCGTGAACACTGAAGCTTTCTTT. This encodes CASSFGLVNTEAFF.

The CDR3 loop is CASSPRVNRVRKGELFF. As DNA, the CDR3 is TGTGCCAGCAGCCCCCGCGTCAACAGGGTCCGTAAGGGGGAGCTGTTTTTT. This chain uses TRBV5-6 with TRBJ2-2, with D tentatively TRBD1 (6 bases). Trimming cost V 4 bases and J 8 bases, with 24 bases left between them. The germline V gene encodes CDR1 SGHDT and CDR2 YYEEEE. The CDR3 covers 17 residues.

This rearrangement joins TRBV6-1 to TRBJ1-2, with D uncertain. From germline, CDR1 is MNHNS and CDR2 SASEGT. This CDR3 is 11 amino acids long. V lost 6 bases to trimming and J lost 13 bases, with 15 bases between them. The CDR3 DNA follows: TGTGCCAGCAGCTCCTCCGGGTCCCTCACCTTC. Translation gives CASSSSGSLTF.

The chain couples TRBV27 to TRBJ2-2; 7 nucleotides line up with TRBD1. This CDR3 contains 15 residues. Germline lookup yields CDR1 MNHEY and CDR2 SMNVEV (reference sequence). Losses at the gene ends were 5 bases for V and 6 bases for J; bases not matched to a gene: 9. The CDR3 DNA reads TGTGCCAGCAGTAAGACAGGGTATATTCCCGGGGAGCTGTTTTTT. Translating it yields CASSKTGYIPGELFF.

The CDR3 DNA follows: TGTGCCACCAGCAGAGAGTCCAGCGGGGGGGCAAAGGAGTTCTTC. Encoded protein: CATSRESSGGAKEFF. The V call is TRBV15, the J call TRBJ2-1; TRBD2 aligns across 10 bases. Germline V gene sequence: CDR1 LNHNV, CDR2 YYDKDF (reference sequence). V was clipped by 0 bases and J by 14 bases; unmatched bases: 10. This CDR3 comprises 15 residues. The variable domain in full, completed from reference TRBV15 and TRBJ2-1, reads DAMVIQNPRYQVTQFGKPVTLSCSQTLNHNVMYWYQQKSSQAPKLLFHYYDKDFNNEADTPDNFQSRRPNTSFCFLDIRSPGLGDTAMYLCATSRESSGGAKEFFGPGTRLTVL.

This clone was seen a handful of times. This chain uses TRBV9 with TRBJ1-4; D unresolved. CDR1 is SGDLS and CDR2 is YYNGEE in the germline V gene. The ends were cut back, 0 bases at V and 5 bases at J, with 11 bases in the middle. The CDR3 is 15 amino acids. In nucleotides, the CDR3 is TGTGCCAGCAGCGTAGCCGTGAACGGGAATGAAAAACTGTTTTTT. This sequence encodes CASSVAVNGNEKLFF.

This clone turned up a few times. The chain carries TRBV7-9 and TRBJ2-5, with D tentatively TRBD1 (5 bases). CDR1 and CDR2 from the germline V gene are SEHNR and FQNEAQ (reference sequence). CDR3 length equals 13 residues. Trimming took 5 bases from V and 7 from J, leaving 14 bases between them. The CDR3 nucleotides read TGTGCCAGCAGCGTGGACCCCCAGGGGACCCAGTACTTC. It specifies CASSVDPQGTQYF.

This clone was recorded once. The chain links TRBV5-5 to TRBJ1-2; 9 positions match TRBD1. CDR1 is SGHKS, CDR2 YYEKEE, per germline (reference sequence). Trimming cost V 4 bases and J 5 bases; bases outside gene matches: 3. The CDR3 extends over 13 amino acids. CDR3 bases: TGTGCCAGCAGCCGGACAGGGGAGTATGGCTACACCTTC. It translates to CASSRTGEYGYTF.